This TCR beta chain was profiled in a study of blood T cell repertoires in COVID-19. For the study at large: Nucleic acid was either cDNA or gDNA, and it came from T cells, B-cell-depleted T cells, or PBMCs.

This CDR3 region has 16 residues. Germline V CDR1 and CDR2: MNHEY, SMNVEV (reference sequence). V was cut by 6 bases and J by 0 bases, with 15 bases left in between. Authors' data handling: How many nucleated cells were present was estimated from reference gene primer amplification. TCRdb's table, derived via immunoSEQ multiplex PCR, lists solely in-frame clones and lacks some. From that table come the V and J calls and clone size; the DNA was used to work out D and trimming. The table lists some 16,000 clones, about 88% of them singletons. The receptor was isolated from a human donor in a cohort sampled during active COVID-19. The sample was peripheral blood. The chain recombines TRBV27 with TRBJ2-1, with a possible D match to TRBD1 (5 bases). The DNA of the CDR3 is TGTGCCAGCAGCCCCCGGCAGGGATACTCCTACAATGAGCAGTTCTTC. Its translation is CASSPRQGYSYNEQFF.